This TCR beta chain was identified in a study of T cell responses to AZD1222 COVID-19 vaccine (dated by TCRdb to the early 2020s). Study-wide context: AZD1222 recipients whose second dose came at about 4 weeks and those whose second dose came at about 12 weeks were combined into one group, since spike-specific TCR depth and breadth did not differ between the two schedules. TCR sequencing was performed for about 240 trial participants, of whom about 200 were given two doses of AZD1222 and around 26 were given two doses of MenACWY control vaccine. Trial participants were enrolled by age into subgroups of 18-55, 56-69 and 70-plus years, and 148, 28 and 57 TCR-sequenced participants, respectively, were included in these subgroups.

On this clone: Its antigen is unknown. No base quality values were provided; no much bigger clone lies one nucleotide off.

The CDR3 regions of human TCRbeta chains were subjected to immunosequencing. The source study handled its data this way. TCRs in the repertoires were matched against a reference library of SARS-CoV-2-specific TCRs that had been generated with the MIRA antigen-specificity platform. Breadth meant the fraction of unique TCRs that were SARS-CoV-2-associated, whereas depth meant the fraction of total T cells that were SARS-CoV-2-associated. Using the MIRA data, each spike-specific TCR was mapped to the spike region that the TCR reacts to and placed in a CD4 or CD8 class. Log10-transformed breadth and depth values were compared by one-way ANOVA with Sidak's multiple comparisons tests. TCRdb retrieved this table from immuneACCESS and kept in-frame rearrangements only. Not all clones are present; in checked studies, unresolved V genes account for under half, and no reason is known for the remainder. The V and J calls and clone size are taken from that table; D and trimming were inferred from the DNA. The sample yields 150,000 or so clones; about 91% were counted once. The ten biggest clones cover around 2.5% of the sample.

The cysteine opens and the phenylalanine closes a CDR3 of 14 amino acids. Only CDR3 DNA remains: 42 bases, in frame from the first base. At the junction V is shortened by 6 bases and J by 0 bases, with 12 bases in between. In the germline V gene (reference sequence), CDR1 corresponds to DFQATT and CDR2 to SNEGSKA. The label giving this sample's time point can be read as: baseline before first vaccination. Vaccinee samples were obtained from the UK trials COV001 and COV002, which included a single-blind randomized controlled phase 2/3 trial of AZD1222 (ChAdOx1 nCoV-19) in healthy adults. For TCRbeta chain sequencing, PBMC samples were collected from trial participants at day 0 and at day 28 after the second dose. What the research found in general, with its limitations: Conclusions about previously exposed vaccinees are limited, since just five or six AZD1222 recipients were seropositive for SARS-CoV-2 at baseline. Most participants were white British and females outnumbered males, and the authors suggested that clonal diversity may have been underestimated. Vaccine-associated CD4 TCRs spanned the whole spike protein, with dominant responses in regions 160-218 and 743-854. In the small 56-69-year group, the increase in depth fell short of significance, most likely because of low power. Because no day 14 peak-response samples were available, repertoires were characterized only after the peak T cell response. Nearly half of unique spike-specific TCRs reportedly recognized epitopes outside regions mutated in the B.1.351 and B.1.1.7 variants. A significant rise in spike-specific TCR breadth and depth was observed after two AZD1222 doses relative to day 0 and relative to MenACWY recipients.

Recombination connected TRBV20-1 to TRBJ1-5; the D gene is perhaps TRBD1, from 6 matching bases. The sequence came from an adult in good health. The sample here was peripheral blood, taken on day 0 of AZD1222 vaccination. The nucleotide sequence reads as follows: TGCAGTGCAAGTAACAGGGTTAGCAATCAGCCCCAGCATTTT. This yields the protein CSASNRVSNQPQHF.